This entry is about one T cell receptor (beta chain). This record belongs to a study of Ad26.COV2.S vaccination and SARS-CoV-2 variants. Treatment defined: around 19 received Ad26.COV2.S at low or high dose, single or two shots; roughly five received placebo; per-sample allocation not given. The investigators took samples on day 63 after the first vaccine or placebo injection. The CDR3 is made up of 15 amino acids. In germline, CDR1 is SGHTA, CDR2 FQGNSA. V was pared by 3 bases and J by 13 bases, with 22 bases between. Sequenced by immunoSEQ multiplex PCR; TCRdb stores in-frame clones only, minus some. This sample has 450,000 to 550,000 clones; roughly 87% occur once, and the top ten carry approximately 2.5%.

This chain links TRBV7-2 with TRBJ2-4; tentative D call: TRBD2 (7 bases). This sample comprised peripheral blood, obtained in a trial of Ad26.COV2.S vaccine versus placebo. This sequence was found in a person between 18 and 59 years old who received the Ad26.COV2.S COVID-19 vaccine or a placebo. This CDR3 reads CASSFMRRLGGDQYF. Here the CDR3 DNA reads TGTGCCAGCAGCTTCATGCGGAGACTAGGGGGGGACCAGTACTTC.